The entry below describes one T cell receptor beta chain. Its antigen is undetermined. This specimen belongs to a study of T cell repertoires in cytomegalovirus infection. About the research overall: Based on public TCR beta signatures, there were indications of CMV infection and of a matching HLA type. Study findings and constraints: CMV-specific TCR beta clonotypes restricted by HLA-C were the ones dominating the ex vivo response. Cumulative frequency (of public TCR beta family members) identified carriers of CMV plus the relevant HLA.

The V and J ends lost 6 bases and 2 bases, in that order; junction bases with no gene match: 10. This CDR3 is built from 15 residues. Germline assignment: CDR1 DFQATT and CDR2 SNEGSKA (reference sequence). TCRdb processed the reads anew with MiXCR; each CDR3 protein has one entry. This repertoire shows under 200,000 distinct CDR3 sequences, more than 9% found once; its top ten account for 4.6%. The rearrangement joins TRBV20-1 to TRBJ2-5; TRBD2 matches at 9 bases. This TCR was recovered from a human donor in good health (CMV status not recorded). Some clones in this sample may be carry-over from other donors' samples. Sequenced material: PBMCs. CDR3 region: CSALRLAGSQETQYF. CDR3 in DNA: TGCAGTGCCCTCCGGCTAGCGGGGTCACAAGAGACCCAGTACTTC.